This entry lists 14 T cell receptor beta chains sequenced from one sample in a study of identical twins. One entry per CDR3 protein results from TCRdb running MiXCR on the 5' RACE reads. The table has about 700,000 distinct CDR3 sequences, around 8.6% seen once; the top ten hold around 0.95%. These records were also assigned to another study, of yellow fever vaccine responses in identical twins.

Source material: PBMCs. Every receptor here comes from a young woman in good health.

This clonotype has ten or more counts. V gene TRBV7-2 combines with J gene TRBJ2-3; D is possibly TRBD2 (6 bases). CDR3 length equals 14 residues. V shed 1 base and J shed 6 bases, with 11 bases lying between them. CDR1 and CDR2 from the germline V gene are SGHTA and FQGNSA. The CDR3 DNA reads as TGTGCCAGCAGCTTAGGGGGGAGGCGGGATACGCAGTATTTT. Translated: CASSLGGRRDTQYF.

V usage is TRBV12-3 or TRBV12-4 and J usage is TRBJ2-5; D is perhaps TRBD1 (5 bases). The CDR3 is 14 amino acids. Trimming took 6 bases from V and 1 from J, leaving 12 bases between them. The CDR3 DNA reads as TGTGCCAGCAGAAATACGGACATCCAAGAGACCCAGTACTTC. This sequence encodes CASRNTDIQETQYF.

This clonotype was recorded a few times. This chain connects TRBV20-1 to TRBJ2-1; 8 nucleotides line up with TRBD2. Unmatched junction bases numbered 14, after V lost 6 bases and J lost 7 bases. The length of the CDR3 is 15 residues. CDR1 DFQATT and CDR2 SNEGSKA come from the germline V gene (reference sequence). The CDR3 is CSAPPTSGLRNEQFF. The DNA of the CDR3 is TGCAGTGCCCCCCCTACTAGCGGCCTGCGGAATGAGCAGTTCTTC.

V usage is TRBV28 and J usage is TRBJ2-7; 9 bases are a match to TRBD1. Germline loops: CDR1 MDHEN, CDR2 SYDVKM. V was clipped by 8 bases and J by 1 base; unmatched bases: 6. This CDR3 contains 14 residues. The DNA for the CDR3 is TGTGCCAGCTGCCTTGGGACAGGGTCCTACGAGCAGTACTTC. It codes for CASCLGTGSYEQYF.

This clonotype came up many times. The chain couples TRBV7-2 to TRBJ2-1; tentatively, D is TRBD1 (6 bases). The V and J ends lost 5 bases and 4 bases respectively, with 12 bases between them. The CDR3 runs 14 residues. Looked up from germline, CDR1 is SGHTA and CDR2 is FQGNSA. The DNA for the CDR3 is TGTGCCAGCAGCCAAGCTGGACAGTACAATGAGCAGTTCTTC. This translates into CASSQAGQYNEQFF.

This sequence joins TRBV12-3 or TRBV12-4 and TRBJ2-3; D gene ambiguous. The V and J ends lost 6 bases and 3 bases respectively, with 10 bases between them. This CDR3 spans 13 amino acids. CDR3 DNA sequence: TGTGCCAGCAGCAACTCCGCAACAGATACGCAGTATTTT. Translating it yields CASSNSATDTQYF.

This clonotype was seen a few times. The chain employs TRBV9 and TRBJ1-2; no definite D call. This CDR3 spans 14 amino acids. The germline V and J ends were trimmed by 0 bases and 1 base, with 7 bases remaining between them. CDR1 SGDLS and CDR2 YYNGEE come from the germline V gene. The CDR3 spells CASSVVSGNYGYTF. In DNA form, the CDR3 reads TGTGCCAGCAGCGTAGTATCGGGTAACTATGGCTACACCTTC.

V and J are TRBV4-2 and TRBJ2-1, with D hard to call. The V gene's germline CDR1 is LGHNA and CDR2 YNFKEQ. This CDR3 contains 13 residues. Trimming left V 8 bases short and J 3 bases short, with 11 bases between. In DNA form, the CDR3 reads TGTGCCAGCGGTGGCGGCATCTACAATGAGCAGTTCTTC. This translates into CASGGGIYNEQFF.

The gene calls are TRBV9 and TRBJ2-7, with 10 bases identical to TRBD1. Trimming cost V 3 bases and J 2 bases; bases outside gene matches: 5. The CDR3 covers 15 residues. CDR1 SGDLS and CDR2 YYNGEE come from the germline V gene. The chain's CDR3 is CASSATGTGAYEQYF. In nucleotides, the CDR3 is TGTGCCAGCAGCGCCACCGGGACAGGGGCCTACGAGCAGTACTTC.

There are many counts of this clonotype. The CDR3 here is CASRQAGADTQYF. CDR3 coding DNA: TGTGCCAGTAGGCAGGCGGGGGCAGATACGCAGTATTTT. V usage is TRBV12-3 or TRBV12-4 and J usage is TRBJ2-3; 7 bases line up with TRBD2. V was pared by 9 bases and J by 4 bases, with 7 bases of the junction left unmatched. The length of the CDR3 is 13 residues.

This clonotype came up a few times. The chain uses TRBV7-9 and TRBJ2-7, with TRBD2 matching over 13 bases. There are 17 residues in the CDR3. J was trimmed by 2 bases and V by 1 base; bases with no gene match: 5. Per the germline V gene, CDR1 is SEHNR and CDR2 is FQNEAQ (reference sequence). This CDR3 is CASSLGLAGGPTYEQYF. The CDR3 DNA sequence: TGTGCCAGCAGCTTAGGACTAGCGGGAGGCCCCACCTACGAGCAGTACTTC. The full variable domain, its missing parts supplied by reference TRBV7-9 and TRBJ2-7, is DTGVSQNPRHKITKRGQNVTFRCDPISEHNRLYWYRQTLGQGPEFLTYFQNEAQLEKSRLLSDRFSAERPKGSFSTLEIQRTEQGDSAMYLCASSLGLAGGPTYEQYFGPGTRLTVT.

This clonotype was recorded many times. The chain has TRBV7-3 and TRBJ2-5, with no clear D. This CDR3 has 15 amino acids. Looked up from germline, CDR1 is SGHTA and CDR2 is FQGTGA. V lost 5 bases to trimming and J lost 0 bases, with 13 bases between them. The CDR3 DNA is TGTGCCAGCAGCCCCGGGCCCTACTACCAAGAGACCCAGTACTTC. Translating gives CASSPGPYYQETQYF.

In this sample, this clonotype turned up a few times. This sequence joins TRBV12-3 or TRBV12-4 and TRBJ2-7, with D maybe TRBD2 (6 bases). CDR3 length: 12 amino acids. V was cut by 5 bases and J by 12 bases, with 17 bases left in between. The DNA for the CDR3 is TGTGCCAGCAGTACCGGGGACTCCCCGGCGTACTTC. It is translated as CASSTGDSPAYF.

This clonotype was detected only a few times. CDR3 protein: CASSYGTSLETQYF. In DNA, the CDR3 is TGTGCCAGCAGTTATGGGACTAGCCTTGAGACCCAGTACTTC. The chain uses TRBV6-5 and TRBJ2-5; 9 nucleotides match TRBD2. Trimming removed 3 bases from V and 5 bases from J; junction bases left unmatched: 4. The CDR3 contains 14 residues. CDR1 is MNHEY and CDR2 is SVGAGI in the germline V gene.